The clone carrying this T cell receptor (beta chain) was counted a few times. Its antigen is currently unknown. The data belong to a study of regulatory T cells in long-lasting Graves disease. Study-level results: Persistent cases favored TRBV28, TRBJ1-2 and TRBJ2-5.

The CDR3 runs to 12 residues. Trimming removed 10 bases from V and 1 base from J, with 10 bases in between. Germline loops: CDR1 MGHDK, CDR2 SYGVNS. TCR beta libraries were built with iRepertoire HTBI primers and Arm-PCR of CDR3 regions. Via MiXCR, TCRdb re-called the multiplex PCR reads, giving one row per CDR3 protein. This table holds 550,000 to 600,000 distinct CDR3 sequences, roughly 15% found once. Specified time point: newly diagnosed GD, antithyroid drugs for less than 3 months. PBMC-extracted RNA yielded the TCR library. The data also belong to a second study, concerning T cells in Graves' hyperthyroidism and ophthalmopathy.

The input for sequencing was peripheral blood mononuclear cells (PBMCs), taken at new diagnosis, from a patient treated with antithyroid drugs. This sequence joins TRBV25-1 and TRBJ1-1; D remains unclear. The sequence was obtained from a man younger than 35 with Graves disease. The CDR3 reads CATRESNTEAFF. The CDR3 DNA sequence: TGTGCCACCAGAGAGTCGAACACTGAAGCTTTCTTT.